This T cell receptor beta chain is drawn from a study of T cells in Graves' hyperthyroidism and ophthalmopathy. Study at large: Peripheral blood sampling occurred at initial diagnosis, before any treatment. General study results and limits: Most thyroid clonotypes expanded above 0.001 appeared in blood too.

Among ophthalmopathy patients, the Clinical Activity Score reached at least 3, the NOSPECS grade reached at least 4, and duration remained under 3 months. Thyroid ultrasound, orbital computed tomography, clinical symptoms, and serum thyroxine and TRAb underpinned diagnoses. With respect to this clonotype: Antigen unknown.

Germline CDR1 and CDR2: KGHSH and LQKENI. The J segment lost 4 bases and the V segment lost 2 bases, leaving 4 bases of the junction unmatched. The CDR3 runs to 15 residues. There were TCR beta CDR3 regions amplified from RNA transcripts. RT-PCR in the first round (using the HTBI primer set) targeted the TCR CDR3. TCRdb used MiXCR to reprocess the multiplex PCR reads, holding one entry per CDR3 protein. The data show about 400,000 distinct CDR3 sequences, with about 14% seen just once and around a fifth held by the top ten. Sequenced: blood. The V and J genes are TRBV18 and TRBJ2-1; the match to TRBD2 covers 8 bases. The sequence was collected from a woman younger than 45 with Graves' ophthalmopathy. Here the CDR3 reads CASSPGAGAYNEQFF. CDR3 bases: TGTGCCAGCTCACCAGGAGCGGGGGCTTACAATGAGCAGTTCTTC.